This passage covers 15 T cell receptor beta chains from one sample sequenced in a study of T cells expressing NK-cell markers. Reanalyzing the 5' RACE reads, TCRdb keeps one entry per CDR3 protein, without DNA. The listing contains about 160,000 distinct CDR3 sequences. The sample comprised blood T cells: a sorted CD56 or NKG2C T cell subset, CD4+ or CD8+ T cells, or bulk PBMC T cells (not recorded which). These receptors all come from a woman between 18 and 75 years old in good health.

The V call is TRBV10-3, the J call TRBJ2-7; with no DNA, the TCRdb D assignment of TRBD1 cannot be verified. Germline V gene lookup returns CDR1 ENHRY and CDR2 SYGVKD. The CDR3 spans 14 residues. CDR3 residues: CAIKTGGGRYEQYF.

The genes are TRBV6-5 and TRBJ1-3; the D call from TCRdb, TRBD1, cannot be confirmed without DNA. Germline CDR1 is MNHEY and CDR2 is SVGAGI. CDR3 length equals 17 residues. The CDR3 reads CASSQGGRASSGNTIYF.

This chain uses TRBV5-4 with TRBJ1-2; TCRdb lists TRBD1, though no DNA is available to test this call. Per germline, CDR1 SGHNT and CDR2 YYREEE (reference sequence). This CDR3 has 13 amino acids. The CDR3 is CASCTGTGDDYTF.

The chain uses TRBV6-1 and TRBJ2-5; the D call of TRBD2 rests on TCRdb alone, since no DNA is present to check it. The CDR3 consists of 13 residues. The germline V gene has CDR1 MNHNS and CDR2 SASEGT. This CDR3 reads CASRQGLVETQYF.

The CDR3: CASSETEMYNEQFF. The chain recombines TRBV2 with TRBJ2-1. CDR3 length: 14 residues. CDR1 is SNHLY, CDR2 FYNNEI, per germline.

This chain uses TRBV6-1 with TRBJ1-1. This CDR3 region has 13 residues. Germline values: CDR1 MNHNS, CDR2 SASEGT. CDR3 in amino acids: CASRVVGHTEAFF.

The chain couples TRBV14 to TRBJ2-1. This CDR3 region has 15 residues. The germline gives CDR1 SGHDN, CDR2 FVKESK. This CDR3 is CASSQVLSSYNEQFF.

This chain connects TRBV28 to TRBJ2-3; TCRdb reports TRBD2, a call that lacks DNA to check it against. The CDR3 is 19 residues long. The V gene's germline CDR1 is MDHEN and CDR2 SYDVKM. The CDR3 loop is CASSRLPFTRVKSTDTQYF.

V gene TRBV6-1 combines with J gene TRBJ2-2; lacking DNA, the TRBD2 call made by TCRdb goes unchecked. Germline V CDR1 and CDR2: MNHNS, SASEGT. The CDR3 is 14 residues long. The CDR3 is CASTLAYNTGELFF.

The chain employs TRBV5-1 and TRBJ2-1; with no DNA, the TCRdb D assignment of TRBD1 cannot be verified. Germline CDR1 reads SGHRS; CDR2 reads YFSETQ. This CDR3 is built from 16 residues. The chain's CDR3 is CASSPAGREGLNEQFF.

The genes are TRBV12-3 or TRBV12-4 and TRBJ1-4. CDR3 size: 12 residues. This CDR3 is CASSSSNGKLFF.

The CDR3 region is CASSQASGGSYEQYF. The chain carries TRBV3-1 and TRBJ2-7; there is no DNA to check the TCRdb D call of TRBD2. CDR3 size: 15 residues. The germline CDR1 and CDR2 sequences are LGHDT and YNNKEL (reference sequence).

This chain connects TRBV11-2 to TRBJ2-5; as DNA is missing, the TRBD1 call by TCRdb cannot be tested. The germline CDR1 and CDR2 sequences are SGHAT and FQNNGV. This CDR3 has 18 amino acids. The CDR3 protein is CASSLVWDREILQETQYF.

This rearrangement joins TRBV7-2 to TRBJ2-4; TCRdb returns TRBD2, unconfirmable since there is no DNA. The CDR3 extends over 15 amino acids. The germline gives CDR1 SGHTA, CDR2 FQGNSA. The CDR3: CASSLAAGAKNIQYF.

The chain combines TRBV28 with TRBJ2-3; checking the TCRdb D call of TRBD2 is not possible without DNA. Germline CDR1 MDHEN, CDR2 SYDVKM. This CDR3 is 15 amino acids long. CDR3 sequence: CASIGGRKFTDTQYF.